Only one count was recorded for the clone carrying this T cell receptor beta chain. This sample is part of a study of blood T cell repertoires in COVID-19. There are 14 residues in the CDR3. Germline V CDR1 and CDR2: LNHNV, YYDKDF (reference sequence). Trimming shortened V by 0 bases and J by 1 base, and 6 bases separated the two germline ends. Clones were sequenced by immunoSEQ multiplex PCR, and TCRdb holds only the in-frame ones, with some missing. The sample carries tens of thousands of clones, more than 75% recorded once. This sequence joins TRBV15 and TRBJ1-1; D is undetermined. Material for sequencing was peripheral blood. The clonotype comes from a woman aged 80 or over with acute or convalescent COVID-19. The CDR3 coding sequence is TGTGCCACCAGCAGAGATCGGGGGAACACTGAAGCTTTCTTT. It yields the protein CATSRDRGNTEAFF.